This T cell receptor beta chain was recovered during a study of regulatory T cells in long-lasting Graves disease. Germline values: CDR1 SGHAT, CDR2 FQNNGV. CDR3 size: 15 residues. The junction had 8 bases not matched to a gene; V was cut back by 0 bases and J by 7 bases. Documented time point: newly diagnosed GD, antithyroid drugs for less than 3 months. With RNA extracted from PBMCs as input, the TCR library was made. The study's findings and limits: Those with persistent disease had in common more public clonotypes (roughly 3,000) than new patients (about 970).

Through Arm-PCR of CDR3 regions and iRepertoire HTBI primers, TCR beta libraries were built. As processed by the authors: Taken together, the samples had 60 or so TRBV and 14 TRBJ segments identified. MiXCR, applied by TCRdb to the multiplex PCR reads, yields one record per CDR3 protein. Clone size and V and J calls follow TCRdb, not the original study. The table records about 440,000 distinct CDR3 sequences, about 15% of them present only once. This clonotype was detected ten times or more. Its antigen is unidentified. The same sample was also studied in work on T cells in Graves' hyperthyroidism and ophthalmopathy. That paper states: Recently diagnosed hyperthyroidism of less than 2 months' duration affected patients aged 18 to 65.

The chain links TRBV11-2 to TRBJ2-7; 8 bases match TRBD1. The sample was peripheral blood mononuclear cells (PBMCs), taken at new diagnosis, from a patient treated with antithyroid drugs. The clonotype originates from a woman aged 25 to 45 with Graves disease. The CDR3: CASSLEAGGVYEQYF. Written as DNA, the CDR3 is TGTGCCAGCAGCTTAGAAGCAGGGGGCGTTTATGAGCAGTACTTC.